This T cell receptor beta chain is from a study of cytomegalovirus exposure and HLA in healthy donors. On this clone itself: What it binds is unknown.

It was with 60 Vbeta and 13 Jbeta primers that the PCR ran. TCRdb's copy holds only in-frame clones and misses some; the assay was immunoSEQ multiplex PCR. The table has around 140,000 clones, roughly 80% seen once; the top ten hold 2.5% to 3%. Trimming removed 6 bases from V and 6 bases from J, with 11 bases in between. The CDR3 consists of 13 residues. Germline V CDR1 and CDR2: MGHRA, YSYEKL. Study-level findings and limits: Earlier analysis found most TCR beta V segments productive about 90% or about 30% of the time. Only CMV serostatus was available as immune exposure information. Later genetic work tied a missense DCLRE1C variant to beta-chain V and J trimming. Some V segments could not be told apart, so they were left out, TRBV6-2 and TRBV6-3 among them.

The specimen was PBMCs. This TCR came from a woman aged 30 to 39 in good health and CMV-seronegative. The chain has TRBV4-1 and TRBJ2-2, with D unclear. CDR3 residues: CASSTLAPGELFF. The CDR3 coding sequence is TGCGCCAGCAGTACTTTAGCTCCCGGGGAGCTGTTTTTT.